The 12 T cell receptor beta chains reported below all come from one sample, sequenced in a study of T-cell reconstitution after alpha-beta-depleted transplantation in children. Using unique molecular identifiers, the investigators prepared the TCRbeta library. TCRdb used MiXCR to reprocess the PCR reads, holding one entry per CDR3 protein. In the table there are around 500,000 distinct CDR3 sequences, under 15% of which are singletons. Sequenced here: PBMCs from the stem cell graft donor, sampled from the stem cell graft. Source of these receptors: a human donor who donated a stem cell graft to a child with combined immunodeficiency.

This clonotype was counted at least ten times. The chain joins TRBV11-2 to TRBJ2-1; 13 nucleotides match TRBD2. The V gene's germline CDR1 is SGHAT and CDR2 FQNNGV. The CDR3 is 18 residues long. V trimming: 5 bases; J trimming: 5 bases; junction bases outside the gene matches: 12. The CDR3 protein is CASSHGLAGEVLNNEQFF. The CDR3 DNA reads TGTGCCAGCAGCCATGGACTAGCGGGAGAGGTTCTTAACAATGAGCAGTTCTTC.

The V gene is TRBV9, the J gene TRBJ2-7; TRBD1 agrees at 7 bases. The germline CDR1 and CDR2 sequences are SGDLS and YYNGEE. V shed 2 bases and J 1 base; nucleotides not matched to a gene: 3. The length of the CDR3 is 14 residues. CDR3 amino acids: CASSVGTVSYEQYF. CDR3 DNA sequence: TGTGCCAGCAGCGTTGGGACAGTATCCTACGAGCAGTACTTC.

Only a few counts were recorded for this clonotype. This chain connects TRBV5-1 to TRBJ2-1; 7 positions match TRBD1. V shed 0 bases, J shed 8 bases, and the junction held 5 bases outside the gene matches. Germline assignment: CDR1 SGHRS and CDR2 YFSETQ. This CDR3 is built from 14 residues. CDR3 residues: CASSLDRGHHEQFF. As DNA, the CDR3 is TGCGCCAGCAGCTTGGACAGGGGTCATCATGAGCAGTTCTTC. Complete variable domain (other parts from reference TRBV5-1 and TRBJ2-1): KAGVTQTPRYLIKTRGQQVTLSCSPISGHRSVSWYQQTPGQGLQFLFEYFSETQRNKGNFPGRFSGRQFSNSRSEMNVSTLELGDSALYLCASSLDRGHHEQFFGPGTRLTVL.

This clonotype was counted only a few times. The V and J genes are TRBV6-1 and TRBJ2-1, with 7 bases identical to TRBD2. The CDR3 covers 13 residues. The ends lost 2 bases at V and 12 bases at J; junction bases unmatched: 7. Germline V lookup: CDR1 MNHNS, CDR2 SASEGT. CDR3 DNA sequence: TGTGCCAGCAGTGAATATGGGGGAGGGACGCAGTTCTTC. Its translation: CASSEYGGGTQFF.

The chain recombines TRBV7-3 with TRBJ2-2, with TRBD1 as a possible D gene (5 bases). Trimming removed 6 bases from V and 0 bases from J, with 8 bases in between. CDR1 SGHTA and CDR2 FQGTGA come from the germline V gene. This CDR3 comprises 14 residues. The CDR3 region has the DNA TGTGCCAGCAGATCGACAGCGAACACCGGGGAGCTGTTTTTT. As protein: CASRSTANTGELFF. The whole variable domain, remainder taken from reference TRBV7-3 and TRBJ2-2, is GAGVSQTPSNKVTEKGKYVELRCDPISGHTALYWYRQSLGQGPEFLIYFQGTGAADDSGLPNDRFFAVRPEGSVSTLKIQRTERGDSAVYLCASRSTANTGELFFGEGSRLTVL.

There are many counts of this clonotype. The chain uses TRBV20-1 and TRBJ2-1; TRBD2 matches 13 bases. Looked up from germline, CDR1 is DFQATT and CDR2 is SNEGSKA (reference sequence). Trimming took 7 bases from V and 8 from J; bases not matched to a gene: 8. The length of the CDR3 is 14 residues. The CDR3 nucleotides are TGCAGTGTGTCGACTAGCGGGAGGCTCGATGAGCAGTTCTTC. Amino acid sequence: CSVSTSGRLDEQFF.

The J gene is TRBJ2-5, the V gene TRBV7-9; D uncertain. CDR3 length: 15 amino acids. The V gene's germline CDR1 is SEHNR and CDR2 FQNEAQ (reference sequence). The germline V and J ends were trimmed by 5 bases and 6 bases, with 19 bases remaining between them. For the CDR3, the DNA is TGTGCCAGCAGCCTCCCGGGCCCCCCCAAACAGACCCAGTACTTC. This gives the protein CASSLPGPPKQTQYF.

The chain employs TRBV5-4 and TRBJ2-3; 9 positions agree with TRBD2. The germline V gene has CDR1 SGHNT and CDR2 YYREEE (reference sequence). The CDR3 extends over 16 amino acids. V trimming: 4 bases; J trimming: 0 bases; junction bases outside the gene matches: 6. The CDR3 nucleotides read TGTGCCAGCAGCCCGGCGGGAGGGCGGAGCACAGATACGCAGTATTTT. This codes for CASSPAGGRSTDTQYF. Using reference TRBV5-4 and TRBJ2-3 for the parts outside the CDR3, the full variable domain is ETGVTQSPTHLIKTRGQQVTLRCSSQSGHNTVSWYQQALGQGPQFIFQYYREEENGRGNFPPRFSGLQFPNYSSELNVNALELDDSALYLCASSPAGGRSTDTQYFGPGTRLTVL.

The chain has TRBV5-1 and TRBJ2-5; no reliable D call. Trimming removed 0 bases from V and 2 bases from J, with 11 bases in between. The CDR3 has 15 residues. Germline-derived CDR1 and CDR2 are SGHRS and YFSETQ. The CDR3 sequence: CASSLGVGNQETQYF. CDR3 in DNA: TGCGCCAGCAGCTTGGGCGTTGGGAATCAAGAGACCCAGTACTTC.

V gene TRBV5-8 combines with J gene TRBJ2-2; a possible D gene is TRBD2 (5 bases). V lost 1 base and J lost 6, with 19 bases in between. The CDR3 spans 17 residues. CDR1 and CDR2 (germline): SGHTS, YDEGEE. In nucleotides, the CDR3 is TGTGCCAGCAGCTTGCCGGCCACACTCGCCGGGGCCGGGGAGCTGTTTTTT. As protein: CASSLPATLAGAGELFF.

The CDR3 loop reads CSALPRLAGVKNIQYF. The CDR3 coding sequence is TGCAGTGCTCTTCCCAGACTAGCGGGAGTCAAAAACATTCAGTACTTC. This chain joins TRBV20-1 and TRBJ2-4; 12 positions agree with TRBD2. J gave up 3 bases and V 5 bases, and 8 bases lay outside the gene matches. CDR1 and CDR2 (germline): DFQATT, SNEGSKA (reference sequence). The CDR3 covers 16 residues.

Ten or more counts support this clonotype. The rearrangement links TRBV7-2 to TRBJ1-1; D unresolved. The CDR3 totals 16 residues. V lost 0 bases and J 1 base, leaving 12 bases between the germline ends. The germline V gene encodes CDR1 SGHTA and CDR2 FQGNSA. CDR3 residues: CASSLAFLSGNTEAFF. CDR3 sequence (DNA): TGTGCCAGCAGCTTAGCGTTTCTCTCAGGGAACACTGAAGCTTTCTTT.